This entry describes one T cell receptor (beta chain). As yet, its antigen is unknown. The data are from a study of OX40 agonist ivuxolimab in advanced cancers. The study, taken as a whole, reports: Average numbers of expanded clones were greater in CD8+ T cells than in CD4+. It was not determined which antigens were specifically recognized by the peripheral T cells that had undergone clonal expansion.

The CDR3 is 13 amino acids. With 6 bases removed from V and 14 bases from J, the gap between germline ends came to 21 bases. Germline CDR1 and CDR2: SNHLY and FYNNEI. Method: immunoSEQ multiplex PCR; TCRdb's copy keeps in-frame clones and lacks some. The sample holds 75,000 to 95,000 clones, around 80% seen once. This rearrangement joins TRBV2 to TRBJ2-3, with D possibly TRBD1 on 7 matching bases. The sequence was obtained from an adult with an advanced solid tumor such as melanoma, head and neck, liver or kidney cancer. The material sequenced was CD4+ or CD8+ T cells sorted from blood, taken in a trial of the OX40 agonist ivuxolimab. Written as DNA, the CDR3 is TGTGCCAGCAGCGGGAGACAGGGAGCCAAAGGGTATTTT. Its translation is CASSGRQGAKGYF.